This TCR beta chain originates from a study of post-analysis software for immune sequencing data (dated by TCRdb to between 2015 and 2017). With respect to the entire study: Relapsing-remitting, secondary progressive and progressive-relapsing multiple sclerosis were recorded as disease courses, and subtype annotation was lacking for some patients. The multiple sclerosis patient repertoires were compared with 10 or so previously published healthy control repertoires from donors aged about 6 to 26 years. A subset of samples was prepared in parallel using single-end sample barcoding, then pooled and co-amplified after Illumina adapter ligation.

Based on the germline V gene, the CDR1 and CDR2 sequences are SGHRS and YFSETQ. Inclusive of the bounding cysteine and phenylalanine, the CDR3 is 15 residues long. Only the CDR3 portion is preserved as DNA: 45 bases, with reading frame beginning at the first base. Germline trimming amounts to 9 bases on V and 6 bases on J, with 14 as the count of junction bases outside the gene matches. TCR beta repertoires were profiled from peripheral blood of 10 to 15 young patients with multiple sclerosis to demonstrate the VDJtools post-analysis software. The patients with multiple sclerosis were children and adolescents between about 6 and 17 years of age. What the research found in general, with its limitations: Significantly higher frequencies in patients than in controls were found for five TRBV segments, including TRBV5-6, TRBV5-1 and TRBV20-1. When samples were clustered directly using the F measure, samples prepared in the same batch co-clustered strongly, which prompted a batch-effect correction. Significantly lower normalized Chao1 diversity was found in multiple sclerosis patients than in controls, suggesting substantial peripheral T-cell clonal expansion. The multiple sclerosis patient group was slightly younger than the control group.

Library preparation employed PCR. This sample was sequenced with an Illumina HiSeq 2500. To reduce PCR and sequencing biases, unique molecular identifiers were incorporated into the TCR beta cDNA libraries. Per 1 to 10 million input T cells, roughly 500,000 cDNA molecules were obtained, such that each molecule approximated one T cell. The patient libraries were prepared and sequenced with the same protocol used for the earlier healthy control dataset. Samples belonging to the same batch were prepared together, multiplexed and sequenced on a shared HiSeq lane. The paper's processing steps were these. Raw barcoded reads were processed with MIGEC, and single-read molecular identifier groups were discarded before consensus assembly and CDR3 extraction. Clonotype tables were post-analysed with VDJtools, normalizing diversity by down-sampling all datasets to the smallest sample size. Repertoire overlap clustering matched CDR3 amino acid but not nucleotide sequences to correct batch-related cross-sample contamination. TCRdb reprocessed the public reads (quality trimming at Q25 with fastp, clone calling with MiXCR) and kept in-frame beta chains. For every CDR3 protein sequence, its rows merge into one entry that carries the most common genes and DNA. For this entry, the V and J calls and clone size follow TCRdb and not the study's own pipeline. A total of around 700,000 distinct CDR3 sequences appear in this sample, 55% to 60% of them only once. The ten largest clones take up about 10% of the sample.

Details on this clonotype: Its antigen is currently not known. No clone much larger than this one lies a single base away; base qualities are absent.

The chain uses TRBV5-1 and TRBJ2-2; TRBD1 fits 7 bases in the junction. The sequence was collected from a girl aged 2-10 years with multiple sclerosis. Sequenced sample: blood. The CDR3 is CATAQGSVSAGELFF. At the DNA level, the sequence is TGCGCCACCGCACAGGGGTCGGTTTCCGCCGGGGAGCTGTTTTTT.